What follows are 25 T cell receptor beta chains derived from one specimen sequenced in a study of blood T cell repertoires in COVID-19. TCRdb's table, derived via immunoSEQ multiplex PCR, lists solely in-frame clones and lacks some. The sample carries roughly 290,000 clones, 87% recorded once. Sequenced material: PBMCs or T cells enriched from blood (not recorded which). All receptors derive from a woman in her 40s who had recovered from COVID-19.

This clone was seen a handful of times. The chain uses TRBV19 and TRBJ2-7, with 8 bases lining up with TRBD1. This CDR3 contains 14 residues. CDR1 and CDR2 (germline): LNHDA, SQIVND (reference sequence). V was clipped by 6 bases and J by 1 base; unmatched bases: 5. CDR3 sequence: CASSDRGESYEQYF. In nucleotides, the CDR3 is TGTGCCAGTAGCGACAGGGGTGAGTCCTACGAGCAGTACTTC.

For the CDR3, the DNA is TGTGCCAGCAGTAGGGGTCGCGACACTGAAGCTTTCTTT. Residues: CASSRGRDTEAFF. The chain employs TRBV7-9 and TRBJ1-1; TRBD1 is a possible D gene (5 bases). Trimming cost V 6 bases and J 3 bases, with 11 bases left between them. Per germline, CDR1 SEHNR and CDR2 FQNEAQ (reference sequence). This CDR3 comprises 13 residues.

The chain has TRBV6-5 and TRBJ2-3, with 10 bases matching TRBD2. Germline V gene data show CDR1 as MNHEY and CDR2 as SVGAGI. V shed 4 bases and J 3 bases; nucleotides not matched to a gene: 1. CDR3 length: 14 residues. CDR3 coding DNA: TGTGCCAGCAGTTTAGCGGGAGGAACAGATACGCAGTATTTT. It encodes CASSLAGGTDTQYF.

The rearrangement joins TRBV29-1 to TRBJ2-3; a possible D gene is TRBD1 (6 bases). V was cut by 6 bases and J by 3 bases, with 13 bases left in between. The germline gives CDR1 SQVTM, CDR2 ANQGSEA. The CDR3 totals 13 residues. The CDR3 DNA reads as TGCAGCGTCACCCGACAGGTTACAGATACGCAGTATTTT. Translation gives CSVTRQVTDTQYF.

In nucleotides, the CDR3 is TGTGCCAGCAGCTTAACAGGGGGGAGCAATCAGCCCCAGCATTTT. Translation: CASSLTGGSNQPQHF. This chain joins TRBV7-2 and TRBJ1-5; 8 bases line up with TRBD1. This CDR3 has 15 amino acids. Germline trimming cut 2 bases from V and 1 base from J; bases unmatched to any gene: 1. Germline V gene data show CDR1 as SGHTA and CDR2 as FQGNSA.

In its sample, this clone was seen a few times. For the CDR3, the DNA is TGTGCCAGCAGCAGGGGGACAGGGGTCGGTCAGCCCCAGCATTTT. This codes for CASSRGTGVGQPQHF. This chain connects TRBV11-2 to TRBJ1-5; 10 bases align to TRBD1. Germline V CDR1 and CDR2: SGHAT, FQNNGV. The CDR3 has 15 amino acids. The V segment lost 5 bases and the J segment 6 bases; nucleotides outside the gene matches: 7.

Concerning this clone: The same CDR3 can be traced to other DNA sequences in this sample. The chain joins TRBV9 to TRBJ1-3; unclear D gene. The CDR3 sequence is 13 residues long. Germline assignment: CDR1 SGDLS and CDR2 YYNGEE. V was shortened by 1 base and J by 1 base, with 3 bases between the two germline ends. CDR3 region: CASSVRSGNTIYF. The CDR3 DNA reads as TGTGCCAGCAGCGTACGTTCTGGAAACACCATATATTTT.

CDR3 amino acids: CASSATGTSGYNEQFF. DNA for the CDR3: TGTGCCAGCTCAGCAACCGGGACTAGCGGTTACAATGAGCAGTTCTTC. The rearrangement links TRBV18 to TRBJ2-1; 11 positions agree with TRBD2. Germline V lookup: CDR1 KGHSH, CDR2 LQKENI. There are 16 residues in the CDR3. V lost 5 bases, J lost 4 bases, and 7 bases stayed unmatched.

The CDR3 DNA is TGCGCCAGCAGCCAAGATAAACTAGCGGGAGGCGAGCAGTTCTTC. This sequence encodes CASSQDKLAGGEQFF. This rearrangement joins TRBV4-3 to TRBJ2-1; 12 nucleotides match TRBD2. The ends lost 0 bases at V and 10 bases at J; junction bases unmatched: 4. This CDR3 has 15 residues. The V gene's germline CDR1 is LGHNA and CDR2 YSLEER.

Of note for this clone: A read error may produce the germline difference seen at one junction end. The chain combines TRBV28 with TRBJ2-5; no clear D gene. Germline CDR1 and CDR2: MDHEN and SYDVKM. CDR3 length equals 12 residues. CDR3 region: CVSSLPKETQYF. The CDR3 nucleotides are TGTGTCAGCAGCCTACCAAAAGAGACCCAGTACTTC.

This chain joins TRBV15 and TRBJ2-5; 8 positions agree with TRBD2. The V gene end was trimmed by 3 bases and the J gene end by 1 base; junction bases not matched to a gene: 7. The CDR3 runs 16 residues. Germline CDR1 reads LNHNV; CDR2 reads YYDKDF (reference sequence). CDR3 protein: CATSSSLAEGQETQYF. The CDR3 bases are TGTGCCACCAGCAGTTCACTAGCGGAGGGCCAAGAGACCCAGTACTTC.

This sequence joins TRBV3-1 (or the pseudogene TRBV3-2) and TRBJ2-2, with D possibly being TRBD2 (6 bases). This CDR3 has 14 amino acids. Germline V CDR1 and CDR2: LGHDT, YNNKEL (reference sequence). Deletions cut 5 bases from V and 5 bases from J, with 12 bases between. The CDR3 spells CASSRRDVTGELFF. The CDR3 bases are TGTGCCAGCAGCAGGCGGGATGTGACCGGGGAGCTGTTTTTT.

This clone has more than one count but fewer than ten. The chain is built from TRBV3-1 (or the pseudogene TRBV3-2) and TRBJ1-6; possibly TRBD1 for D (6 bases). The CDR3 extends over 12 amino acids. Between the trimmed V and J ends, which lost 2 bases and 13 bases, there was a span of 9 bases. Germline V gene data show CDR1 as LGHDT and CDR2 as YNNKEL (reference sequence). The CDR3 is CASSQPDRPLHF. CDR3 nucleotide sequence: TGTGCCAGCAGCCAACCAGACAGGCCCCTCCACTTT.

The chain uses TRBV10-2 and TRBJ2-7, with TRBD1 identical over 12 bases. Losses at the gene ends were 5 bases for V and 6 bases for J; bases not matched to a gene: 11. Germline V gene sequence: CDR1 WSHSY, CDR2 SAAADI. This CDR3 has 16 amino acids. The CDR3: CASSKTPGQGASEQYF. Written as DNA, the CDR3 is TGCGCCAGCAGTAAGACACCGGGACAGGGGGCGTCCGAGCAGTACTTC.

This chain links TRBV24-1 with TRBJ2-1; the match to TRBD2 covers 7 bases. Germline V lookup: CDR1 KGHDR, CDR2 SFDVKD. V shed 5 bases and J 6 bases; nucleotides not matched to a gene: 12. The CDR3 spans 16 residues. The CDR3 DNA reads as TGTGCCACCAGTGCGATAGCGGGTCCCACGGGCAATGAGCAGTTCTTC. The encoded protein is CATSAIAGPTGNEQFF.

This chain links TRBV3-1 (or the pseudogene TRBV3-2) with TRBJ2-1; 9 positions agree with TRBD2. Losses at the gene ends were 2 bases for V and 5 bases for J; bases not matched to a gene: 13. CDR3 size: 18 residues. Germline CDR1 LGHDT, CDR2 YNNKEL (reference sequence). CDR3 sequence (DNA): TGTGCCAGCAGCCAATCTCGATTGGCTAGCGGGACCAACAATGAGCAGTTCTTC. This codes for CASSQSRLASGTNNEQFF.

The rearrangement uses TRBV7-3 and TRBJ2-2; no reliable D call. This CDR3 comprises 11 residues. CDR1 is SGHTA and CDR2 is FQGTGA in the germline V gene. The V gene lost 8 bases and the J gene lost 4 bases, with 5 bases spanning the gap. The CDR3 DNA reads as TGTGCCAGCGCGGCCACCGGGGAGCTGTTTTTT. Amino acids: CASAATGELFF.

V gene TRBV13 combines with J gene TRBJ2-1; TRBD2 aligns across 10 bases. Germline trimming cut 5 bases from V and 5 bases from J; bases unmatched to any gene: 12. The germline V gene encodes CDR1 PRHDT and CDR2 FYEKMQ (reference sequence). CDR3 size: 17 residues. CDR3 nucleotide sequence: TGTGCCAGCAGCCCCCCCTGGTTAGCGGGAGGCCACAATGAGCAGTTCTTC. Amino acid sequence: CASSPPWLAGGHNEQFF.

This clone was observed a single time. The CDR3 region is CATSELTGDSSYEQYF. The CDR3 nucleotides read TGTGCCACCAGTGAGCTGACAGGGGATAGCTCCTACGAGCAGTACTTC. The rearrangement joins TRBV24-1 to TRBJ2-7; 8 bases align to TRBD1. CDR3 size: 16 residues. Germline V gene sequence: CDR1 KGHDR, CDR2 SFDVKD. Trimming cost V 4 bases and J 0 bases; bases outside gene matches: 7.

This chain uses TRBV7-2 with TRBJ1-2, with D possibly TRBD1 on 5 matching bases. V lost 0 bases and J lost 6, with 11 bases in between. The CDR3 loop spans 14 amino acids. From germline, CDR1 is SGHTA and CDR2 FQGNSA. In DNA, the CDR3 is TGTGCCAGCAGCTTAGCTCAGGGCCTGGATGGCTACACCTTC. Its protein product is CASSLAQGLDGYTF.

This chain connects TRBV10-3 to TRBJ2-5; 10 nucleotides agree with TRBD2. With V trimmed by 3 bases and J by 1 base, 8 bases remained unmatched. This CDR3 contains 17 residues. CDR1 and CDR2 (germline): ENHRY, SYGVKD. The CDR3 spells CAISDHLAGVGQETQYF. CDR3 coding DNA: TGTGCCATCAGTGACCACCTAGCGGGAGTGGGCCAAGAGACCCAGTACTTC.

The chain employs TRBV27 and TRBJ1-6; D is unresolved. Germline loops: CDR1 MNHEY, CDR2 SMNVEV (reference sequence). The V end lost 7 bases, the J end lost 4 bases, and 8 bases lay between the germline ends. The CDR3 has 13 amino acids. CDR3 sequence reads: CASTTQYNSPLHF. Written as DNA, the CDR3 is TGTGCCAGCACAACACAATATAATTCACCCCTCCACTTT.

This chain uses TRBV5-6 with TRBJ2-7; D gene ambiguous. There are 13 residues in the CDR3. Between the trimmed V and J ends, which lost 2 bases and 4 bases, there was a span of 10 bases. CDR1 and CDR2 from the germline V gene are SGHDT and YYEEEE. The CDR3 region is CASSFTSIYEQYF. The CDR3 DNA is TGTGCCAGCAGCTTTACTTCAATTTACGAGCAGTACTTC.

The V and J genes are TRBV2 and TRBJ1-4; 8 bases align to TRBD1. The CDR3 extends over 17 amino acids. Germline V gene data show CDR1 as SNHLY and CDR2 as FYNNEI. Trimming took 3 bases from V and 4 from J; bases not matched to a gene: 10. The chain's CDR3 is CASSDSGGQALNEKLFF. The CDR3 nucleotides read TGTGCCAGCAGTGATTCCGGGGGACAGGCCCTTAATGAAAAACTGTTTTTT. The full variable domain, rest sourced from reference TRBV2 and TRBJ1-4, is EPEVTQTPSHQVTQMGQEVILRCVPISNHLYFYWYRQILGQKVEFLVSFYNNEISEKSEIFDDQFSVERPDGSNFTLKIRSTKLEDSAMYFCASSDSGGQALNEKLFFGSGTQLSVL.

As DNA, the CDR3 is TGTGCCAGCAGCTTCCCGGACAATGAGCAGTTCTTC. Protein: CASSFPDNEQFF. This sequence joins TRBV9 and TRBJ2-1; no reliable D call. Germline CDR1 and CDR2: SGDLS and YYNGEE. The CDR3 length is 12 residues. V was trimmed by 4 bases and J by 5 bases, leaving 7 bases between them.